This section outlines one TCR beta chain sequence together with its context. Its antigen is unknown. Per-base qualities were not stored, and no clone one base away is much larger. These data come from a study of post-analysis software for immune sequencing data (dated by TCRdb to 2014 to 2015). In terms of the full investigation: Relapsing-remitting, secondary progressive and progressive-relapsing multiple sclerosis were recorded as disease courses, and subtype annotation was lacking for some patients. The patient repertoires were compared against 11 previously published healthy control repertoires obtained from donors aged 6 to 25 years. A subset of samples was prepared in parallel using single-end sample barcoding, then pooled and co-amplified after Illumina adapter ligation.

Study-wide findings and limitations: Strong co-clustering of samples prepared in the same batch was shown by direct clustering with F measure, prompting a batch-effect correction. Compared with controls, multiple sclerosis patients had significantly lower normalized Chao1 diversity, a finding suggesting substantial peripheral T-cell clonal expansion. Patients showed significantly higher frequencies than controls for a handful of TRBV segments, among them TRBV5-6, TRBV5-1 and TRBV20-1. The control group was slightly older than the multiple sclerosis patient group.

The library was produced with PCR. TCRdb records Illumina HiSeq 2500 as the sequencer. To reduce PCR and sequencing biases, unique molecular identifiers were incorporated into the TCR beta cDNA libraries. Per 1 to 10 million input T cells, roughly 0.5 million cDNA molecules were obtained, such that each molecule approximated one T cell. The patient libraries were prepared and sequenced with the same protocol used for the earlier healthy control dataset. Samples belonging to the same batch were prepared together, multiplexed and sequenced on a shared HiSeq lane. The paper's processing steps were these. MIGEC handled the raw barcoded reads, throwing out single-read molecular identifier groups before consensus assembly and CDR3 extraction. Clonotype tables were post-analysed with VDJtools, and diversity was normalized by down-sampling all datasets to the smallest sample size. Repertoire overlap clustering matched CDR3 amino acid but not nucleotide sequences to correct batch-related cross-sample contamination. TCRdb's own reprocessing of the public reads used fastp at Q25 and MiXCR and kept productive beta chains. Identical CDR3 protein sequences are pooled into one entry, listed with their most common genes and DNA. The V and J calls were not made by the authors but by TCRdb's processing. The sample table records more than 500,000 distinct CDR3 sequences; roughly 34% of these occur just once. Approximately 6% of the sample goes to the ten largest clones.

To demonstrate the VDJtools post-analysis software, TCR beta repertoires were profiled from the peripheral blood of about 14 young patients with multiple sclerosis. The multiple sclerosis patients were children and adolescents between roughly 6 and 16 years of age. From its cysteine to its phenylalanine, the CDR3 spans 15 amino acids. Left in the record is the CDR3 DNA by itself, 45 bases read in frame from the first base. The germline V gene encodes CDR1 MGHDK and CDR2 SYGVNS. At the junction V is shortened by 1 base and J by 6 bases, with 15 bases in between. The source material was blood. This sequence originates from a girl aged 2-17 years with multiple sclerosis. The sequence links TRBV25-1 to TRBJ1-2; the D gene is perhaps TRBD1, from 6 matching bases. The base sequence is TGTGCCAGCAGTGAATCATTAACAGGGAGGGATGGCTACACCTTC. Protein translation: CASSESLTGRDGYTF.